This entry lists 5 T cell receptor beta chains sequenced from one sample in a study of blood T cells in healthy people across ages. The use of a sample-barcoded 5' primer and a J-beta primer mix characterized a second PCR of roughly 6 to 11 cycles. Each CDR3 protein gets one entry after TCRdb re-called the 5' RACE reads with MiXCR. This table holds about 970,000 distinct CDR3 sequences, roughly half found once. Sequenced material: blood. These receptors were taken from a woman aged 60-75 years in good health.

The chain couples TRBV4-2 to TRBJ2-3, with 10 bases aligning to TRBD1. The CDR3 loop spans 17 amino acids. In germline, CDR1 is LGHNA, CDR2 YNFKEQ. Trimming cost V 0 bases and J 6 bases; bases outside gene matches: 9. CDR3 protein: CASSQEGGTGALDTQYF. The DNA of the CDR3 is TGTGCCAGCAGCCAAGAAGGGGGGACAGGGGCCCTGGATACGCAGTATTTT.

The J gene is TRBJ1-6, the V gene TRBV7-8; 7 bases line up with TRBD1. Losses at the gene ends were 1 base for V and 7 bases for J; bases not matched to a gene: 7. The CDR3 runs 16 residues. The germline V gene has CDR1 SGHVS and CDR2 FQNEAQ. This chain's CDR3 is CASSLGTTGTNSPLHF. The CDR3 DNA sequence: TGTGCCAGCAGCTTAGGGACGACAGGGACGAATTCACCCCTCCACTTT.

V and J are TRBV20-1 and TRBJ2-5, with a weak D call TRBD2 (5 bases). CDR1 is DFQATT, CDR2 SNEGSKA, per germline (reference sequence). Trimming took off 3 bases at V and 5 bases at J, with 10 bases between the two ends. This CDR3 region has 12 residues. CDR3 nucleotides: TGCAGTGCTAGTCTAGCTTTGGAGACCCAGTACTTC. It yields the protein CSASLALETQYF.

The chain combines TRBV28 with TRBJ2-4, with a tentative D call TRBD2 (5 bases). The assigned J gene may be wrong: the sequence end matches TRBJ2-7 better. Germline assignment: CDR1 MDHEN and CDR2 SYDVKM. The CDR3 sequence is 14 residues long. The CDR3 DNA is TGTGCCAGCAAGGACGGAGACTACCTCTACGAGCAGTACTTC. This encodes CASKDGDYLYEQYF.

Notes on this clonotype: A read error may explain this, as a much larger clone is one base away. The chain couples TRBV13 to TRBJ2-1, with 11 bases that match TRBD1. Germline V gene sequence: CDR1 PRHDT, CDR2 FYEKMQ (reference sequence). The J segment lost 3 bases and the V segment lost 6 bases, leaving 16 bases of the junction unmatched. The CDR3 consists of 19 residues. The CDR3 reads CASSPTTGQGDLNYNEQFF. The CDR3 nucleotides read TGTGCCAGCAGTCCCACCACGGGACAGGGGGATTTAAACTACAATGAGCAGTTCTTC.